Described below is a single T cell receptor (beta chain) sequence and its context. This clonotype was seen a few times. Which antigen it targets is not known. One base away there is no much larger clone; base qualities are not given. The entry originates in a study of identical twins (dated by TCRdb to about 2016). With respect to the entire study: The study deep-sequenced TCR alpha and beta repertoires from monozygotic twins, unrelated adults of various ages and cord blood to test whether fetal clonotypes persist. Replicate twin experiments were performed at different times using different library preparation protocols to rule out contamination.

Libraries were made using 5' RACE. Sequenced using an Illumina HiSeq 2000. A universal primer binding site was added through template switching, and the final cDNA carried a unique molecular identifier so that TCR cDNA molecules could be counted accurately. Specific primers in the conserved constant-segment region were used to synthesize first-strand cDNA for the TCR alpha and beta chains. To control for contamination, every cDNA library was double barcoded, receiving both a SMART-Mk sample barcode and Illumina barcodes. TruSeq adapter sequences along with Illumina sample barcodes were introduced in two successive PCR steps. TCR alpha and beta cDNA libraries were sequenced on the Illumina HiSeq platform with custom primers. As for how the authors treated the data: MiGEC processed the raw reads to extract unique molecular identifiers, while MiXCR was used to determine the CDR3 positions. Recombination models were inferred per individual with the repgenHMM and IGoR tools using an EM algorithm. The tcR package in R was used for shared clonotype analysis, with sharing normalized by the product of cloneset sizes. To study raw recombination without the effects of thymic and clonal selection, out-of-frame nonproductive sequences were analyzed. Starting from the raw public reads, TCRdb applied fastp trimming at Q25, assembled clones with MiXCR and retained in-frame beta chains. CDR3 protein duplicates are merged, each entry listing the most common genes and DNA. In this record, the V and J calls reflect TCRdb's handling and not the investigators' own analysis. Counted in this sample were 1.5 million or so distinct CDR3 sequences; around 33% of them appeared once. The ten largest clones take up 0.25% to 0.3% of the sample.

The CDR3 holds 20 amino acids from the cysteine to the phenylalanine. Only the CDR3 DNA stays, 60 bases, in frame from base 1. V is cut back by 6 bases and J by 2 bases, with 14 bases in the junction unmatched. CDR1 LNHDA and CDR2 SQIVND are derived from the germline V gene (reference sequence). All donors were healthy Caucasians. Here is what the overall study found, with its caveats: Invariant T cells such as MAIT and iNKT could partly confound zero-insertion analyses, though diverse VJ usage argued against this for most clonotypes. Because the same donors could not be followed over many years, the conclusions depended on cross-sectional statistical analysis. In monozygotic twins, out-of-frame TCR alpha sharing was systematically underestimated by recombination models, although the models agreed with sharing between unrelated individuals. Excess twin sharing in beta out-of-frame sequences was weaker because fewer shared sequences lowered the signal-to-noise ratio. Compared with coincidental sharing between unrelated individuals, out-of-frame TCR alpha sequences shared between twins showed an excess of sequences with low generation probability. Abundant cord blood beta clonotypes carried fewer insertions; young adult naive repertoires showed a weaker similar trend, while memory repertoires showed none.

The receptor comes from a newborn girl in good health. The V and J segments used are TRBV19 and TRBJ2-1; 15 central bases correspond to TRBD2. Sequenced sample: cord blood. CDR3 region: CASRNIPGLAGGGAYNEQFF. The base sequence is TGTGCCAGTAGGAACATTCCGGGACTAGCGGGAGGTGGGGCCTACAATGAGCAGTTCTTC.